One and the same sample provided the 32 T cell receptor beta chains below, sequenced in a study of T cells and Merkel cell carcinoma outcomes. TCRdb keeps only in-frame clones here, not all; method: immunoSEQ multiplex PCR. The sample has roughly 2,000 clones; roughly 90% are singletons. The sample comprised tumor tissue from Merkel cell carcinoma. Receptors originate from a human donor with Merkel cell carcinoma.

CDR3 in DNA: TGTGCCAGCAGCTTGGGGCCGCGACAGCCCCAGCATTTT. Translated, it gives CASSLGPRQPQHF. J is TRBJ1-5 and V is TRBV11-2; maybe TRBD1 (5 bases). Germline CDR1 and CDR2: SGHAT and FQNNGV. V was pared by 3 bases and J by 7 bases, with 10 bases between. The CDR3 contains 13 residues.

CDR3 sequence reads: CASSEAWTSGMVETQYF. For the CDR3, the DNA is TGTGCCAGCAGTGAAGCGTGGACTAGCGGGATGGTTGAGACCCAGTACTTC. The chain employs TRBV6-1 and TRBJ2-5; TRBD2 matches 12 bases. Germline V gives CDR1 MNHNS, CDR2 SASEGT. The CDR3 contains 17 residues. The V segment lost 0 bases and the J segment 5 bases; nucleotides outside the gene matches: 7.

The chain uses TRBV9 and TRBJ2-3, with D maybe TRBD1 (6 bases). From germline, CDR1 is SGDLS and CDR2 YYNGEE. The CDR3 totals 18 residues. V lost 0 bases and J 3 bases, leaving 20 bases between the germline ends. This CDR3 reads CASSVGLRGMQQTDTQYF. The CDR3 region has the DNA TGTGCCAGCAGCGTAGGCTTAAGGGGGATGCAGCAAACAGATACGCAGTATTTT.

In its sample, this clone was seen a few times. The rearrangement joins TRBV7-9 to TRBJ2-7, with a weak D call TRBD2 (5 bases). The CDR3 covers 12 residues. Trimming took 3 bases from V and 7 from J, leaving 10 bases between them. CDR1 and CDR2 from the germline V gene are SEHNR and FQNEAQ (reference sequence). This CDR3 reads CASSFGSQEQYF. The CDR3 coding sequence is TGTGCCAGCAGCTTTGGGAGCCAGGAGCAGTACTTC.

Concerning this clone itself: Germline is not matched at one junction end, which may reflect a read error. The DNA of the CDR3 is TGTGCCAGCAACGTAGCCGCCGTGCAGGAGACCCAATACTTC. Translating it yields CASNVAAVQETQYF. V and J are TRBV9 and TRBJ2-5, with D uncertain. The germline V gene has CDR1 SGDLS and CDR2 YYNGEE. The CDR3 extends over 14 amino acids.

The chain employs TRBV6-5 and TRBJ1-1; weak D call: TRBD1 (5 bases). CDR3 length: 10 amino acids. Between the trimmed V and J ends, which lost 10 bases and 5 bases, there was a span of 8 bases. Germline CDR1 MNHEY, CDR2 SVGAGI. The chain's CDR3 is CATRGTEAFF. For the CDR3, the DNA is TGTGCCACCCGGGGGACTGAAGCTTTCTTT.

In this sample, this clone turned up once. The CDR3 DNA reads TGTGCCAGCAGCTCTGAAAGAAGGGCCTACAATGAGCAGTTCTTC. It encodes CASSSERRAYNEQFF. This sequence joins TRBV7-9 and TRBJ2-1; D remains ambiguous. The germline V and J ends were trimmed by 4 bases and 2 bases, with 12 bases remaining between them. The CDR3 is made up of 15 amino acids. Germline V CDR1 and CDR2: SEHNR, FQNEAQ (reference sequence).

The chain recombines TRBV5-6 with TRBJ2-5; D unclear. The CDR3 is 14 amino acids. Trimming took off 0 bases at V and 0 bases at J, with 6 bases between the two ends. Germline CDR1 is SGHDT and CDR2 is YYEEEE. As DNA, the CDR3 is TGTGCCAGCAGCTTGGGGGGTTACCAAGAGACCCAGTACTTC. It translates to CASSLGGYQETQYF.

The V call is TRBV6-1, the J call TRBJ1-5; D remains unclear. Germline CDR1 is MNHNS and CDR2 is SASEGT. The CDR3 has 13 amino acids. Deletions cut 6 bases from V and 6 bases from J, with 12 bases between. Here the CDR3 reads CASRSSAGQPQHF. The CDR3 region has the DNA TGTGCCAGCAGGTCATCGGCCGGTCAGCCCCAGCATTTT.

The gene calls are TRBV13 and TRBJ1-5; weak D call: TRBD1 (6 bases). This CDR3 has 12 residues. V was pared by 4 bases and J by 8 bases, with 9 bases between. Germline CDR1 and CDR2: PRHDT and FYEKMQ (reference sequence). CDR3 sequence (DNA): TGTGCCAGCAGCTGGCAGGGGAAGCCCCAGCATTTT. It specifies CASSWQGKPQHF.

CDR3 region: CASSLEVQGGNTEAFF. The CDR3 DNA follows: TGCGCCAGCAGCTTAGAGGTACAAGGGGGCAACACTGAAGCTTTCTTT. V and J are TRBV5-1 and TRBJ1-1, with 7 bases identical to TRBD1. V gave up 2 bases and J gave up 2 bases; unmatched junction bases: 9. Germline loops: CDR1 SGHRS, CDR2 YFSETQ. The CDR3 has 16 amino acids. The full variable domain, its missing parts supplied by reference TRBV5-1 and TRBJ1-1, is KAGVTQTPRYLIKTRGQQVTLSCSPISGHRSVSWYQQTPGQGLQFLFEYFSETQRNKGNFPGRFSGRQFSNSRSEMNVSTLELGDSALYLCASSLEVQGGNTEAFFGQGTRLTVV.

The sample holds one count of this clone. This chain uses TRBV15 with TRBJ2-7; possible D gene TRBD2, 5 bases. Germline CDR1 is LNHNV and CDR2 is YYDKDF (reference sequence). V was trimmed by 5 bases and J by 0 bases, leaving 20 bases between them. CDR3 length: 17 residues. The CDR3 DNA follows: TGTGCCACCAGCGGCTTTTTCCCGGGAAAGAGCTCCTACGAGCAGTACTTC. As protein: CATSGFFPGKSSYEQYF.

In DNA form, the CDR3 reads TGTGCCAGCAGTTACTCCACAACCAACACCGGGGAGCTGTTTTTT. This translates into CASSYSTTNTGELFF. The rearrangement uses TRBV6-5 and TRBJ2-2, with unresolved D. Deletions cut 0 bases from V and 2 bases from J, with 7 bases between. Germline assignment: CDR1 MNHEY and CDR2 SVGAGI. This CDR3 has 15 amino acids.

This clone was seen a handful of times. This rearrangement joins TRBV6-5 to TRBJ1-1, with D possibly being TRBD1 (5 bases). V lost 6 bases to trimming and J lost 8 bases, with 16 bases between them. The CDR3 has 13 amino acids. Per the germline V gene, CDR1 is MNHEY and CDR2 is SVGAGI. The CDR3 sequence is CASRVPSGEEAFF. In DNA, the CDR3 is TGTGCCAGCAGGGTACCGTCGGGGGAGGAAGCTTTCTTT.

In DNA, the CDR3 is TGTGCCATCAGAGGGACAACAGGGTCGGGGGGCACTGAAGCTTTCTTT. Translation: CAIRGTTGSGGTEAFF. This rearrangement joins TRBV10-3 to TRBJ1-1, with D possibly TRBD1 on 6 matching bases. Trimming took 6 bases from V and 4 from J, leaving 21 bases between them. This CDR3 comprises 16 residues. Germline V CDR1 and CDR2: ENHRY, SYGVKD.

This chain links TRBV6-5 with TRBJ1-5; D is unclear. The CDR3 extends over 12 amino acids. V was trimmed by 7 bases and J by 2 bases, leaving 6 bases between them. Germline-derived CDR1 and CDR2 are MNHEY and SVGAGI. The DNA for the CDR3 is TGTGCCAGCACCAGTGGCAATCAGCCCCAGCATTTT. Translating gives CASTSGNQPQHF.

The count of this clone is one. V gene TRBV10-1 combines with J gene TRBJ2-3; 10 bases line up with TRBD1. With 0 bases clipped from V and 2 bases from J, the junction kept 5 bases outside the gene matches. The CDR3 totals 17 residues. Germline V CDR1 and CDR2: WNHNN, SYGVQD (reference sequence). This CDR3 is CASSESPGQGFTDTQYF. The CDR3, as DNA: TGCGCCAGCAGTGAGTCCCCGGGACAGGGGTTCACAGATACGCAGTATTTT.

This rearrangement joins TRBV9 to TRBJ1-5; D is uncertain. The V gene lost 2 bases and the J gene lost 8 bases, with 14 bases spanning the gap. There are 14 residues in the CDR3. The germline V gene encodes CDR1 SGDLS and CDR2 YYNGEE. The CDR3 loop reads CASSVGSSKEPQHF. The DNA of the CDR3 is TGTGCCAGCAGCGTCGGATCCTCCAAAGAGCCCCAGCATTTT. The whole variable domain, filled in from reference TRBV9 and TRBJ1-5, reads DSGVTQTPKHLITATGQRVTLRCSPRSGDLSVYWYQQSLDQGLQFLIQYYNGEERAKGNILERFSAQQFPDLHSELNLSSLELGDSALYFCASSVGSSKEPQHFGDGTRLSIL.

V is TRBV4-2 and J is TRBJ2-7; 8 bases are shared with TRBD2. CDR1 is LGHNA and CDR2 is YNFKEQ in the germline V gene. This CDR3 has 16 residues. J gave up 2 bases and V 0 bases, and 6 bases lay outside the gene matches. CDR3 region: CASSQDLPGGAYEQYF. Here the CDR3 DNA reads TGTGCCAGCAGCCAAGATCTTCCGGGAGGGGCCTACGAGCAGTACTTC.

A remark on this clone: Germline is not matched at one junction end, which may reflect a read error. V gene TRBV7-3 combines with J gene TRBJ1-2; D might be TRBD1 (5 bases). Germline CDR1 is SGHTA and CDR2 is FQGTGA. This CDR3 has 17 amino acids. This CDR3 is CVSSLTEVRRQSDGYTF. CDR3 coding DNA: TGTGTCAGCAGCTTAACGGAGGTGAGGAGACAGTCGGATGGCTACACCTTC.

On this clone itself: This same CDR3 is encoded by further DNA sequences in the sample. V usage is TRBV7-3 and J usage is TRBJ2-2; TRBD2 aligns across 9 bases. V lost 4 bases to trimming and J lost 6 bases; unmatched junction nucleotides: 9. The CDR3 contains 16 residues. The germline CDR1 and CDR2 sequences are SGHTA and FQGTGA. The CDR3 nucleotides are TGTGCCAGCAGCTCGTTAGCGGGGGAGGCTCCCGGGGAGCTGTTTTTT. This encodes CASSSLAGEAPGELFF. The full variable domain, its missing parts supplied by reference TRBV7-3 and TRBJ2-2, is GAGVSQTPSNKVTEKGKYVELRCDPISGHTALYWYRQSLGQGPEFLIYFQGTGAADDSGLPNDRFFAVRPEGSVSTLKIQRTERGDSAVYLCASSSLAGEAPGELFFGEGSRLTVL.

The chain has TRBV7-6 and TRBJ2-3, with unresolved D. Germline V CDR1 and CDR2: SGHVS, FNYEAQ. V gave up 2 bases and J gave up 0 bases, with 12 bases separating them. The CDR3 covers 16 residues. The CDR3 DNA reads as TGTGCCAGCAGCTTACGGACCAGTGCTAGCACAGATACGCAGTATTTT. Translating it yields CASSLRTSASTDTQYF. Complete variable domain (other parts from reference TRBV7-6 and TRBJ2-3): GAGVSQSPRYKVTKRGQDVALRCDPISGHVSLYWYRQALGQGPEFLTYFNYEAQQDKSGLPNDRFSAERPEGSISTLTIQRTEQRDSAMYRCASSLRTSASTDTQYFGPGTRLTVL.

The chain recombines TRBV7-6 with TRBJ1-5; 8 bases map to TRBD1. V trimming: 5 bases; J trimming: 5 bases; junction bases outside the gene matches: 5. The germline V gene has CDR1 SGHVS and CDR2 FNYEAQ. The CDR3 is made up of 14 amino acids. The CDR3 sequence: CASSPGQADQPQHF. In DNA, the CDR3 is TGTGCCAGCAGCCCGGGACAGGCTGATCAGCCCCAGCATTTT.

The J gene is TRBJ2-6, the V gene TRBV7-3, with D possibly being TRBD1 (5 bases). V shed 2 bases and J shed 1 base, with 9 bases lying between them. The CDR3 is 16 amino acids. Looked up from germline, CDR1 is SGHTA and CDR2 is FQGTGA. Here the CDR3 DNA reads TGTGCCAGCAGCTTATCAGGGCTTTCTGGGGCCAACGTCCTGACTTTC. Its translation: CASSLSGLSGANVLTF.

The chain combines TRBV9 with TRBJ1-4, with D unclear. Germline-derived CDR1 and CDR2 are SGDLS and YYNGEE. The CDR3 runs to 15 residues. The germline V and J ends were trimmed by 3 bases and 0 bases, with 9 bases remaining between them. CDR3 amino acids: CASSDSPATNEKLFF. The CDR3 DNA is TGTGCCAGCAGCGACTCGCCGGCAACTAATGAAAAACTGTTTTTT. The variable domain in full, with the rest retrieved from reference TRBV9 and TRBJ1-4, is DSGVTQTPKHLITATGQRVTLRCSPRSGDLSVYWYQQSLDQGLQFLIQYYNGEERAKGNILERFSAQQFPDLHSELNLSSLELGDSALYFCASSDSPATNEKLFFGSGTQLSVL.

The V call is TRBV5-1, the J call TRBJ1-6; 7 bases align to TRBD1. Germline V CDR1 and CDR2: SGHRS, YFSETQ. Germline trimming cut 3 bases from V and 4 bases from J; bases unmatched to any gene: 7. CDR3 size: 16 residues. The CDR3 here is CASSSWQGVYNSPLHF. DNA of the CDR3: TGCGCCAGCAGCTCGTGGCAGGGGGTTTATAATTCACCCCTCCACTTT. The variable domain in full, completed from reference TRBV5-1 and TRBJ1-6, reads KAGVTQTPRYLIKTRGQQVTLSCSPISGHRSVSWYQQTPGQGLQFLFEYFSETQRNKGNFPGRFSGRQFSNSRSEMNVSTLELGDSALYLCASSSWQGVYNSPLHFGNGTRLTVT.

The chain has TRBV9 and TRBJ1-1, with D hard to call. V lost 0 bases and J 1 base, leaving 10 bases between the germline ends. The CDR3 sequence is 15 residues long. Per the germline V gene, CDR1 is SGDLS and CDR2 is YYNGEE. In nucleotides, the CDR3 is TGTGCCAGCAGCGTAGAGACTGGCTGGAACACTGAAGCTTTCTTT. Translated: CASSVETGWNTEAFF. Drawing the rest from reference TRBV9 and TRBJ1-1, the complete variable domain is DSGVTQTPKHLITATGQRVTLRCSPRSGDLSVYWYQQSLDQGLQFLIQYYNGEERAKGNILERFSAQQFPDLHSELNLSSLELGDSALYFCASSVETGWNTEAFFGQGTRLTVV.

The chain uses TRBV7-2 and TRBJ1-5, with 7 bases matching TRBD1. This CDR3 is built from 15 residues. With V trimmed by 6 bases and J by 1 base, 6 bases remained unmatched. Germline V gene sequence: CDR1 SGHTA, CDR2 FQGNSA. CDR3 protein: CASRVDRASNQPQHF. DNA of the CDR3: TGTGCCAGCAGGGTTGACAGGGCAAGCAATCAGCCCCAGCATTTT.

The V gene is TRBV27, the J gene TRBJ1-2, with a weak D call TRBD1 (5 bases). Between the trimmed V and J ends, which lost 2 bases and 8 bases, there was a span of 12 bases. Germline values: CDR1 MNHEY, CDR2 SMNVEV (reference sequence). The CDR3 covers 13 residues. The CDR3 sequence is CASSLQGKSGYTF. DNA for the CDR3: TGTGCCAGCAGTTTACAGGGAAAAAGCGGCTACACCTTC.

This clone was picked up one time. This chain connects TRBV9 to TRBJ1-4; D is ambiguous. The CDR3 is 15 residues long. Deletions cut 2 bases from V and 3 bases from J, with 11 bases between. Germline V lookup: CDR1 SGDLS, CDR2 YYNGEE. The DNA of the CDR3 is TGTGCCAGCAGCGTCGCTAGGGTACCTAATGAAAAACTGTTTTTT. It codes for CASSVARVPNEKLFF.

The chain uses TRBV9 and TRBJ2-1; D possibly uses TRBD1 or TRBD2 (6 bases each). The CDR3 totals 13 residues. In germline, CDR1 is SGDLS, CDR2 YYNGEE. Deletions cut 0 bases from V and 7 bases from J, with 8 bases between. The DNA of the CDR3 is TGTGCCAGCAGCGTAGGAGGGGGGAATGAGCAGTTCTTC. This codes for CASSVGGGNEQFF.

The rearrangement links TRBV9 to TRBJ2-2; weak D call: TRBD2 (6 bases). Per the germline V gene, CDR1 is SGDLS and CDR2 is YYNGEE. The ends were cut back, 0 bases at V and 6 bases at J, with 12 bases in the middle. This CDR3 spans 15 amino acids. This CDR3 is CASSVVSGSPGELFF. As DNA, the CDR3 is TGTGCCAGCAGCGTAGTTAGCGGCTCCCCCGGGGAGCTGTTTTTT.